Following are 12 T cell receptor beta chains from one sample sequenced in a study of T cell repertoires in cytomegalovirus infection. TCRdb re-analysed the reads in MiXCR, keeping a single row per CDR3 protein. Of under 200,000 distinct CDR3 sequences listed, about a fifth were seen once; the top ten hold roughly 27%. The antigens for these receptors are not known. The specimen comprised CD8+ T cells from cultured PBMCs, sampled from culture after CMV antigen stimulation. These receptor sequences come from a human donor in good health (CMV status not recorded). Some clones in this sample may be carry-over from other donors' samples.

This clonotype came up a few times. The V gene is TRBV7-2, the J gene TRBJ1-6, with D hard to call. In germline, CDR1 is SGHTA, CDR2 FQGNSA. This CDR3 contains 16 residues. Trimming removed 1 base from V and 0 bases from J, with 7 bases in between. CDR3 region: CASSLVEASYNSPLHF. The CDR3 bases are TGTGCCAGCAGCTTAGTGGAGGCCTCCTATAATTCACCCCTCCACTTT. The whole variable domain, filled in from reference TRBV7-2 and TRBJ1-6, reads GAGVSQSPSNKVTEKGKDVELRCDPISGHTALYWYRQSLGQGLEFLIYFQGNSAPDKSGLPSDRFSAERTGGSVSTLTIQRTQQEDSAVYLCASSLVEASYNSPLHFGNGTRLTVT.

The CDR3 region has the DNA TGCAGTGCTAGAGATAACCGGAGGAACCAAGAGACCCAGTACTTC. The encoded protein is CSARDNRRNQETQYF. The chain uses TRBV20-1 and TRBJ2-5; a weak D match, TRBD2 (5 bases). V lost 0 bases to trimming and J lost 0 bases, with 11 bases between them. The CDR3 totals 15 residues. Germline V gene lookup returns CDR1 DFQATT and CDR2 SNEGSKA (reference sequence).

J is TRBJ1-2 and V is TRBV10-3; D not certain. The CDR3 extends over 13 amino acids. The V and J ends lost 0 bases and 6 bases respectively, with 8 bases between them. Germline V gene data show CDR1 as ENHRY and CDR2 as SYGVKD. CDR3 in DNA: TGTGCCATCAGTGAGTCCCTTATTGATGGCTACACCTTC. It yields the protein CAISESLIDGYTF.

V gene TRBV7-9 combines with J gene TRBJ1-2, with D perhaps TRBD1 (5 bases). The CDR3 totals 15 residues. Looked up from germline, CDR1 is SEHNR and CDR2 is FQNEAQ (reference sequence). Trimming stripped 3 bases from V and 3 bases from J, with 14 bases between. The chain's CDR3 is CASSLTGTGDYGYTF. CDR3 in DNA: TGTGCCAGCAGCTTGACCGGGACCGGGGACTATGGCTACACCTTC.

This clonotype occurred a few times. The chain combines TRBV11-3 with TRBJ2-3; TRBD2 matches 8 bases. V lost 6 bases and J lost 0; bases outside the gene matches: 8. CDR3 length: 16 amino acids. Germline loops: CDR1 SGHNT, CDR2 YENEEA. The CDR3 region is CASRDGLAGSTDTQYF. CDR3 bases: TGTGCCAGCAGGGACGGGCTAGCGGGTAGCACAGATACGCAGTATTTT. Variable domain in full (rest from reference TRBV11-3 and TRBJ2-3): EAGVVQSPRYKIIEKKQPVAFWCNPISGHNTLYWYLQNLGQGPELLIRYENEEAVDDSQLPKDRFSAERLKGVDSTLKIQPAELGDSAVYLCASRDGLAGSTDTQYFGPGTRLTVL.

This clonotype came up a few times. This chain uses TRBV28 with TRBJ1-5; TRBD1 is a possible D gene (6 bases). Trimming pared 4 bases from V and 1 base from J, leaving 11 bases between. Germline V gives CDR1 MDHEN, CDR2 SYDVKM. The CDR3 runs 15 residues. In DNA form, the CDR3 reads TGTGCCAGCAGTTCACAGGGTAGCAGCAATCAGCCCCAGCATTTT. Its translation: CASSSQGSSNQPQHF. Complete variable domain (other parts from reference TRBV28 and TRBJ1-5): DVKVTQSSRYLVKRTGEKVFLECVQDMDHENMFWYRQDPGLGLRLIYFSYDVKMKEKGDIPEGYSVSREKKERFSLILESASTNQTSMYLCASSSQGSSNQPQHFGDGTRLSIL.

The chain uses TRBV4-3 and TRBJ2-6; D gene uncertain. CDR1 LGHNA and CDR2 YSLEER come from the germline V gene. Trimming took 0 bases from V and 6 from J, leaving 6 bases between them. The CDR3 is made up of 14 amino acids. CDR3 coding DNA: TGCGCCAGCAGCCAAGACGGTTCGGCCAACGTCCTGACTTTC. This gives the protein CASSQDGSANVLTF.

This clonotype came up a few times. The V and J genes are TRBV12-5 and TRBJ2-1; D ambiguous. CDR3 size: 14 residues. In germline, CDR1 is LGHNT, CDR2 FRNRAP. The V end lost 4 bases, the J end lost 0 bases, and 7 bases lay between the germline ends. This CDR3 reads CASGSTSSYNEQFF. The CDR3 DNA reads as TGTGCTAGTGGTTCTACAAGCTCCTACAATGAGCAGTTCTTC.

This clonotype was recorded a few times. The chain's CDR3 is CASSKGQTNEKLFF. The CDR3 bases are TGTGCCAGCAGCAAGGGACAGACAAATGAAAAACTGTTTTTT. The V call is TRBV9, the J call TRBJ1-4; TRBD1 aligns across 7 bases. Per the germline V gene, CDR1 is SGDLS and CDR2 is YYNGEE. This CDR3 has 14 residues. The ends lost 4 bases at V and 5 bases at J; junction bases unmatched: 5.

This clonotype has a handful of counts. The CDR3 here is CASSLGRSLAGVKDTQYF. As DNA, the CDR3 is TGTGCCAGCAGCTTAGGACGATCACTAGCGGGGGTGAAAGATACGCAGTATTTT. The chain uses TRBV7-6 and TRBJ2-3; 11 bases agree with TRBD2. The trim removed 1 base at V and 5 bases at J, leaving 11 bases unmatched. The CDR3 has 18 residues. Germline CDR1 and CDR2: SGHVS and FNYEAQ.

V gene TRBV6-2 or TRBV6-3 combines with J gene TRBJ1-2; 10 positions match TRBD1. The V segment lost 4 bases and the J segment 2 bases; nucleotides outside the gene matches: 13. The CDR3 consists of 18 residues. Germline lookup yields CDR1 MNHEY and CDR2 SVGEGT. The CDR3 reads CASSWQTGTGAENYGYTF. The CDR3 nucleotides are TGTGCCAGCAGTTGGCAGACCGGGACAGGGGCTGAAAACTATGGCTACACCTTC.

This chain uses TRBV4-1 with TRBJ1-2; 10 nucleotides align to TRBD1. V was pared by 3 bases and J by 3 bases, with 4 bases of the junction left unmatched. Per germline, CDR1 MGHRA and CDR2 YSYEKL. The CDR3 sequence is 15 residues long. The CDR3 loop is CASSHRTGGYYGYTF. Written as DNA, the CDR3 is TGCGCCAGCAGCCATAGGACAGGGGGTTACTATGGCTACACCTTC.